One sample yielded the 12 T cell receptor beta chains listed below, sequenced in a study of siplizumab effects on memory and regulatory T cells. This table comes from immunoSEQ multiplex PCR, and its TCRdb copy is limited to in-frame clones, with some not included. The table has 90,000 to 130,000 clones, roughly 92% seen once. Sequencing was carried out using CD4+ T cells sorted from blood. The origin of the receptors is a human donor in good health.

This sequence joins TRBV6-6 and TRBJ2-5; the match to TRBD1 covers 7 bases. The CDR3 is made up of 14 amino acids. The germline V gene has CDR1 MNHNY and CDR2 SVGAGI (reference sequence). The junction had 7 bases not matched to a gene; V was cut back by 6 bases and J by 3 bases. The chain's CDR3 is CASSLRTGEETQYF. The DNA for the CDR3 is TGTGCCAGCAGCCTTCGTACAGGGGAAGAGACCCAGTACTTC.

The CDR3 nucleotides are TGTGCCAGCAGTGAAGCGCTTCGGGTGGGGACAGGGTACGAGCAGTACTTC. It codes for CASSEALRVGTGYEQYF. This chain connects TRBV2 to TRBJ2-7; 9 nucleotides agree with TRBD1. The junction had 10 bases not matched to a gene; V was cut back by 0 bases and J by 4 bases. The CDR3 is made up of 17 amino acids. Germline assignment: CDR1 SNHLY and CDR2 FYNNEI.

The chain's CDR3 is CASSMVAGVTYGYTF. The DNA of the CDR3 is TGTGCCAGTAGTATGGTCGCAGGGGTGACTTATGGCTACACCTTC. The J gene is TRBJ1-2, the V gene TRBV19, with D possibly being TRBD1 (6 bases). Trimming shortened V by 3 bases and J by 5 bases, and 16 bases separated the two germline ends. The CDR3 loop spans 15 amino acids. CDR1 LNHDA and CDR2 SQIVND come from the germline V gene (reference sequence).

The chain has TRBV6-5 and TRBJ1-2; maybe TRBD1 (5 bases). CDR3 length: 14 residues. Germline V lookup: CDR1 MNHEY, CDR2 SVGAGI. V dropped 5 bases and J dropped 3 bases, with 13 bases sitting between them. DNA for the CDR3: TGTGCCAGCAGTCAATCGGACACCTACTATGGCTACACCTTC. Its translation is CASSQSDTYYGYTF.

CDR3 residues: CASSLGTVSYGYTF. For the CDR3, the DNA is TGTGCCAGCTCACTTGGGACAGTTTCCTATGGCTACACCTTC. The J gene is TRBJ1-2, the V gene TRBV18, with 7 bases matching TRBD1. The CDR3 totals 14 residues. Germline-derived CDR1 and CDR2 are KGHSH and LQKENI. Trimming at V came to 4 bases and at J to 4 bases, leaving 6 bases not matched to a gene.

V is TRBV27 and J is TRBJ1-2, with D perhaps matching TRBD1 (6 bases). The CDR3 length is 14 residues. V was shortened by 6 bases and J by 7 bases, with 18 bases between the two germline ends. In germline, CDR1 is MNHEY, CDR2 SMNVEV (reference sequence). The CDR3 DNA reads TGTGCCAGCAGCGAAGAGGGGGGGAATCGTGGCTACACCTTC. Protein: CASSEEGGNRGYTF.

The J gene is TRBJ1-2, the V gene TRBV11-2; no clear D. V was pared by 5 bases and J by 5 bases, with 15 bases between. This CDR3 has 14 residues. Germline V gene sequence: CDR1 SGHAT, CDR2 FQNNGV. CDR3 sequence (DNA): TGTGCCAGCAGCCCGCACAGTGAGGAATATGGCTACACCTTC. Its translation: CASSPHSEEYGYTF.

CDR3 amino acids: CASSRGGSTDTQYF. In DNA, the CDR3 is TGTGCCAGCAGCCGGGGTGGTTCCACAGATACGCAGTATTTT. V gene TRBV7-2 combines with J gene TRBJ2-3, with D maybe TRBD2 (5 bases). Germline V lookup: CDR1 SGHTA, CDR2 FQGNSA. The CDR3 has 14 amino acids. Between the trimmed V and J ends, which lost 5 bases and 2 bases, there was a span of 11 bases.

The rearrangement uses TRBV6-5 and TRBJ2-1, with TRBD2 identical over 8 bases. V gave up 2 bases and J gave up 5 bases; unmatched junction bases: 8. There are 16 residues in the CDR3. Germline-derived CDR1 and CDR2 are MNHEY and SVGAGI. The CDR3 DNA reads TGTGCCAGCAGTTACCGGGCGGGACTAGGGCACAATGAGCAGTTCTTC. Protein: CASSYRAGLGHNEQFF.

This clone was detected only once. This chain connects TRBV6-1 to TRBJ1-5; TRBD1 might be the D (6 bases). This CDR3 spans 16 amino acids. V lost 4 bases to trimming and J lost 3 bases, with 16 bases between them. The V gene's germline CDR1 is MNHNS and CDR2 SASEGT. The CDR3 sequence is CASSVTGTAANQPQHF. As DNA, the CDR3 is TGTGCCAGCAGTGTCACAGGGACGGCTGCCAATCAGCCCCAGCATTTT.

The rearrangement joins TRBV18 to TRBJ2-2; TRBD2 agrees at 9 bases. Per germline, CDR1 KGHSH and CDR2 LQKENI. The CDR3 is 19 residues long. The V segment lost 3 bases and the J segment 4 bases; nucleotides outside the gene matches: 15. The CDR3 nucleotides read TGTGCCAGCTCACCCCGAACTGTATATAATAGCGGGAGCACCGGGGAGCTGTTTTTT. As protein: CASSPRTVYNSGSTGELFF. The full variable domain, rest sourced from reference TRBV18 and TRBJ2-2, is NAGVMQNPRHLVRRRGQEARLRCSPMKGHSHVYWYRQLPEEGLKFMVYLQKENIIDESGMPKERFSAEFPKEGPSILRIQQVVRGDSAAYFCASSPRTVYNSGSTGELFFGEGSRLTVL.

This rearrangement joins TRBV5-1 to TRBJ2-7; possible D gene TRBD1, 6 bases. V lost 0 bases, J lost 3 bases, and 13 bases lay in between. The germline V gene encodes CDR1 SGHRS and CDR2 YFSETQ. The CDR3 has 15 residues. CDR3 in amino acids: CASSLGQEISYEQYF. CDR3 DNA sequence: TGCGCCAGCAGCTTGGGACAGGAGATCAGCTACGAGCAGTACTTC. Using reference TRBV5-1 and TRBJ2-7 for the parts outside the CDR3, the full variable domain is KAGVTQTPRYLIKTRGQQVTLSCSPISGHRSVSWYQQTPGQGLQFLFEYFSETQRNKGNFPGRFSGRQFSNSRSEMNVSTLELGDSALYLCASSLGQEISYEQYFGPGTRLTVT.